Shown below are 29 T cell receptor beta chains from a single sample sequenced in a study of naive and memory T cell subsets. The study, taken as a whole, reports: A few larger clonotypes appeared in naive repertoires, especially CD8, possibly memory cells re-expressing CD45RA.

An equimolar mix of two oligonucleotides served as the beta constant-region primer for TRBC1 and TRBC2. The ligated cDNA underwent four PCR rounds using SP2 and nested alpha and beta constant-region primers. One entry per CDR3 protein, called by TCRdb with MiXCR from the UMI-ligation and nested PCR reads. The sample holds around 140,000 distinct CDR3 sequences, approximately 20% seen once. These receptors are not linked to any known antigen. Sequencing used naive CD8+ T cells from blood. The receptors stem from a human donor in good health.

This clonotype was recorded a few times. The chain combines TRBV12-3 or TRBV12-4 with TRBJ2-1, with a tentative D call TRBD2 (6 bases). The V end lost 1 base, the J end lost 13 bases, and 11 bases lay between the germline ends. This CDR3 is 12 amino acids long. CDR3 sequence reads: CASSLVRDFQFF. The DNA for the CDR3 is TGTGCCAGCAGTTTAGTGAGGGACTTTCAGTTCTTC.

The V gene is TRBV28, the J gene TRBJ2-5; D perhaps matches TRBD1 (6 bases). In germline, CDR1 is MDHEN, CDR2 SYDVKM. The V end lost 2 bases, the J end lost 5 bases, and 15 bases lay between the germline ends. The CDR3 totals 15 residues. The CDR3 protein is CASSLRQESLETQYF. The CDR3 DNA reads TGTGCCAGCAGTTTAAGACAGGAGAGCCTCGAGACCCAGTACTTC.

This clonotype has only a few counts. The V and J genes are TRBV4-1 and TRBJ2-5; D not resolved. Germline V gene lookup returns CDR1 MGHRA and CDR2 YSYEKL. The CDR3 has 17 residues. V gave up 0 bases and J gave up 0 bases, with 14 bases separating them. CDR3 protein: CASSQEPGGAYQETQYF. The CDR3, as DNA: TGCGCCAGCAGCCAAGAGCCCGGCGGCGCGTACCAAGAGACCCAGTACTTC.

The chain is built from TRBV12-3 or TRBV12-4 and TRBJ2-5; perhaps D is TRBD1 or TRBD2 (6 bases each). The V gene lost 6 bases and the J gene lost 4 bases, with 24 bases spanning the gap. The CDR3 is 17 residues long. In nucleotides, the CDR3 is TGTGCCAGCAGCCTGAGGGGGGTTATGGGGTTTGGAGAGACCCAGTACTTC. It translates to CASSLRGVMGFGETQYF.

The chain employs TRBV29-1 and TRBJ2-2; 11 nucleotides line up with TRBD2. CDR3 length equals 16 residues. CDR1 SQVTM and CDR2 ANQGSEA come from the germline V gene. J gave up 6 bases and V 2 bases, and 8 bases lay outside the gene matches. This CDR3 is CSVELTSGREPGELFF. As DNA, the CDR3 is TGCAGCGTTGAACTAACTAGCGGGAGAGAGCCCGGGGAGCTGTTTTTT.

This clonotype was observed a few times. V is TRBV11-3 and J is TRBJ2-1; 13 bases align to TRBD2. The germline V gene has CDR1 SGHNT and CDR2 YENEEA. Losses at the gene ends were 5 bases for V and 7 bases for J; bases not matched to a gene: 8. This CDR3 contains 16 residues. The CDR3, as DNA: TGTGCCAGCAGCACCGGACTAGCGGGAGTGGAGAATGAGCAGTTCTTC. Amino acids: CASSTGLAGVENEQFF.

The CDR3 region is CASSLSRAGVYGYTF. In DNA form, the CDR3 reads TGTGCCAGCAGTTTATCAAGAGCAGGGGTCTATGGCTACACCTTC. The chain employs TRBV27 and TRBJ1-2, with D possibly being TRBD1 (6 bases). The CDR3 consists of 15 residues. Trimming took 0 bases from V and 4 from J, leaving 12 bases between them. Germline V lookup: CDR1 MNHEY, CDR2 SMNVEV (reference sequence).

In this sample, this clonotype turned up a few times. The chain links TRBV6-5 to TRBJ2-5, with D perhaps given as TRBD1 or TRBD2 (5 bases each). The germline V gene encodes CDR1 MNHEY and CDR2 SVGAGI. With 0 bases removed from V and 5 bases from J, the gap between germline ends came to 16 bases. This CDR3 spans 16 amino acids. The CDR3 DNA sequence: TGTGCCAGCAGTTACTCGAGTCGGACGGGGCGTGAGACCCAGTACTTC. This gives the protein CASSYSSRTGRETQYF.

This clonotype was picked up a small number of times. The chain is built from TRBV7-3 and TRBJ2-7; 7 bases fit TRBD2. Germline loops: CDR1 SGHTA, CDR2 FQGTGA. After removal of 2 bases from V and 5 bases from J, the junction contained 9 bases not matched to a gene. The CDR3 runs 15 residues. The CDR3 here is CASSLVGGPGNEQYF. The CDR3 coding sequence is TGTGCCAGCAGCTTAGTGGGAGGGCCGGGGAACGAGCAGTACTTC.

The CDR3 loop reads CASGSSRTSGTLYNEQFF. In nucleotides, the CDR3 is TGTGCTAGTGGTTCTAGCCGGACTAGCGGGACTCTTTACAATGAGCAGTTCTTC. The J gene is TRBJ2-1, the V gene TRBV12-5; 12 bases line up with TRBD2. The V segment lost 4 bases and the J segment 4 bases; nucleotides outside the gene matches: 11. The CDR3 has 18 residues. CDR1 is LGHNT and CDR2 is FRNRAP in the germline V gene.

This chain connects TRBV6-6 to TRBJ2-1; TRBD2 matches at 7 bases. Trimming at V came to 2 bases and at J to 5 bases, leaving 6 bases not matched to a gene. This CDR3 is 15 amino acids long. Germline V gene data show CDR1 as MNHNY and CDR2 as SVGAGI (reference sequence). CDR3: CASSYVWGTNNEQFF. DNA for the CDR3: TGTGCCAGCAGTTACGTCTGGGGGACTAACAATGAGCAGTTCTTC.

This clonotype has only a few counts. CDR3 loop: CASSLGYGTDYGYTF. The CDR3 DNA sequence: TGCGCCAGCAGCTTGGGCTATGGGACAGACTATGGCTACACCTTC. The chain is built from TRBV5-1 and TRBJ1-2, with 7 nucleotides matching TRBD1. The CDR3 loop spans 15 amino acids. The V gene's germline CDR1 is SGHRS and CDR2 YFSETQ. Unmatched junction bases numbered 5, after V lost 0 bases and J lost 3 bases.

V gene TRBV20-1 combines with J gene TRBJ2-7; TRBD1 or TRBD2 may be the D gene (6 bases each). V lost 0 bases and J lost 4, with 22 bases in between. The germline V gene has CDR1 DFQATT and CDR2 SNEGSKA (reference sequence). The CDR3 extends over 17 amino acids. CDR3 nucleotides: TGCAGTGCTAGAGATTTTATATCGGGGGCCTACTTGTACGAGCAGTACTTC. Translated, it gives CSARDFISGAYLYEQYF.

The gene calls are TRBV2 and TRBJ2-7; 8 bases are a match to TRBD1. V lost 6 bases, J lost 6 bases, and 13 bases stayed unmatched. The length of the CDR3 is 15 residues. Germline V gene data show CDR1 as SNHLY and CDR2 as FYNNEI. CDR3 protein: CASSRGTGMISEQYF. For the CDR3, the DNA is TGTGCCAGCAGCCGCGGGACAGGCATGATTAGCGAGCAGTACTTC.

The CDR3 reads CASSLQGIQGPYNEQFF. The CDR3 coding sequence is TGTGCCAGCAGTTTACAGGGTATTCAGGGACCATACAATGAGCAGTTCTTC. This chain joins TRBV12-3 or TRBV12-4 and TRBJ2-1; the D gene could be TRBD1 or TRBD2 (5 bases each). The length of the CDR3 is 17 residues. V lost 2 bases and J 4 bases, leaving 18 bases between the germline ends.

The CDR3 DNA reads as TGTGCCAGCAGCGGAGCGGGAGGGTCCTACGAGCAGTACTTC. It translates to CASSGAGGSYEQYF. V and J are TRBV5-6 and TRBJ2-7, with 10 bases lining up with TRBD2. The ends lost 4 bases at V and 1 base at J; junction bases unmatched: 2. The CDR3 has 14 residues. Germline V gene data show CDR1 as SGHDT and CDR2 as YYEEEE.

This clonotype was seen only a few times. The V call is TRBV28, the J call TRBJ1-6; D gene uncertain. V was shortened by 3 bases and J by 7 bases, with 4 bases between the two germline ends. The CDR3 has 12 residues. The germline V gene has CDR1 MDHEN and CDR2 SYDVKM. CDR3 nucleotide sequence: TGTGCCAGCAGTTTCGGGAATTCACCCCTCCACTTT. It specifies CASSFGNSPLHF.

This clonotype was observed at least ten times. The chain couples TRBV11-2 to TRBJ1-2; D is unclear. This CDR3 is built from 15 residues. V was shortened by 5 bases and J by 2 bases, with 15 bases between the two germline ends. CDR1 is SGHAT and CDR2 is FQNNGV in the germline V gene. CDR3 residues: CASSALLGPNYGYTF. The CDR3 region has the DNA TGTGCCAGCAGCGCCCTCCTGGGTCCCAACTATGGCTACACCTTC. Full variable domain (rest looked up from reference TRBV11-2 and TRBJ1-2): EAGVAQSPRYKIIEKRQSVAFWCNPISGHATLYWYQQILGQGPKLLIQFQNNGVVDDSQLPKDRFSAERLKGVDSTLKIQPAKLEDSAVYLCASSALLGPNYGYTFGSGTRLTVV.

The CDR3 here is CASSYSMEEPQTQETQYF. The CDR3 region has the DNA TGTGCCAGCAGTTACTCGATGGAGGAGCCCCAAACCCAAGAGACCCAGTACTTC. This chain uses TRBV6-2 or TRBV6-3 with TRBJ2-5; a possible D gene is TRBD2 (5 bases). The germline V gene encodes CDR1 MNHEY and CDR2 SVGEGT. Between the trimmed V and J ends, which lost 0 bases and 1 base, there was a span of 18 bases. The CDR3 totals 18 residues.

The chain couples TRBV15 to TRBJ2-7, with a tentative D call TRBD2 (6 bases). Trimming pared 0 bases from V and 1 base from J, leaving 16 bases between. The CDR3 consists of 17 residues. Germline CDR1 is LNHNV and CDR2 is YYDKDF (reference sequence). CDR3 residues: CATSRDSTRAGSYEQYF. The CDR3 DNA is TGTGCCACCAGCAGAGATAGTACCAGGGCGGGATCCTACGAGCAGTACTTC.

The table lists this clonotype with a few counts. V is TRBV29-1 and J is TRBJ2-1; maybe TRBD2 (5 bases). Per the germline V gene, CDR1 is SQVTM and CDR2 is ANQGSEA. The CDR3 is 13 amino acids. V was trimmed by 3 bases and J by 5 bases, leaving 11 bases between them. CDR3 coding DNA: TGCAGCGTTGACGGCGGGCCCAACAATGAGCAGTTCTTC. This encodes CSVDGGPNNEQFF.

The chain couples TRBV7-9 to TRBJ1-1; 12 nucleotides match TRBD1. J lost 5 bases, V lost 5 bases, and 6 bases had no gene match. CDR1 SEHNR and CDR2 FQNEAQ come from the germline V gene (reference sequence). The CDR3 runs 15 residues. CDR3 nucleotides: TGTGCCAGCAGCCCGGGACAGGGGGCCTGGACTGAAGCTTTCTTT. Protein sequence: CASSPGQGAWTEAFF. The full variable domain, with the rest looked up from reference TRBV7-9 and TRBJ1-1, is DTGVSQNPRHKITKRGQNVTFRCDPISEHNRLYWYRQTLGQGPEFLTYFQNEAQLEKSRLLSDRFSAERPKGSFSTLEIQRTEQGDSAMYLCASSPGQGAWTEAFFGQGTRLTVV.

The chain combines TRBV3-1 with TRBJ2-7; D is tentatively TRBD1 or TRBD2 (5 bases each). Germline CDR1 and CDR2: LGHDT and YNNKEL (reference sequence). Trimming took 0 bases from V and 2 from J, leaving 11 bases between them. The CDR3 is 15 amino acids. The CDR3 bases are TGTGCCAGCAGCCAAGATGGGGGTGAAACCTACGAGCAGTACTTC. Translated: CASSQDGGETYEQYF.

The sample holds many counts of this clonotype. This sequence joins TRBV10-3 and TRBJ2-2; D is ambiguous. The CDR3 is made up of 11 amino acids. From germline, CDR1 is ENHRY and CDR2 SYGVKD. V lost 6 bases and J lost 5, with 4 bases in between. This chain's CDR3 is CAIRGTGELFF. The DNA of the CDR3 is TGTGCCATCAGGGGTACCGGGGAGCTGTTTTTT.

The chain has TRBV12-3 or TRBV12-4 and TRBJ2-5, with 8 bases fitting TRBD1. The J segment lost 3 bases and the V segment lost 6 bases, leaving 3 bases of the junction unmatched. The length of the CDR3 is 13 residues. Here the CDR3 DNA reads TGTGCCAGCAGCCTGACAGGGGAAGAGACCCAGTACTTC. This codes for CASSLTGEETQYF.

The chain links TRBV7-6 to TRBJ1-5, with 7 bases lining up with TRBD1. This CDR3 region has 15 residues. V lost 5 bases to trimming and J lost 4 bases; unmatched junction nucleotides: 8. Germline assignment: CDR1 SGHVS and CDR2 FNYEAQ. In DNA, the CDR3 is TGTGCCAGCAGCCCCTACAGGGGTCGAAATCAGCCCCAGCATTTT. Translation gives CASSPYRGRNQPQHF.

This clonotype was detected ten times or more. V is TRBV5-1 and J is TRBJ2-7, with D unclear. CDR3 length equals 14 residues. V lost 0 bases, J lost 4 bases, and 11 bases lay in between. The germline gives CDR1 SGHRS, CDR2 YFSETQ. CDR3 DNA: TGCGCCAGCAGCTTGGGGTCTCTGGGTTACGAGCAGTACTTC. Protein sequence: CASSLGSLGYEQYF. Full variable domain (rest looked up from reference TRBV5-1 and TRBJ2-7): KAGVTQTPRYLIKTRGQQVTLSCSPISGHRSVSWYQQTPGQGLQFLFEYFSETQRNKGNFPGRFSGRQFSNSRSEMNVSTLELGDSALYLCASSLGSLGYEQYFGPGTRLTVT.

This rearrangement joins TRBV28 to TRBJ2-7; TRBD1 is a possible D gene (5 bases). CDR3 size: 14 residues. The V end lost 3 bases, the J end lost 3 bases, and 12 bases lay between the germline ends. Germline V lookup: CDR1 MDHEN, CDR2 SYDVKM. Here the CDR3 reads CASSFLQGNYEQYF. As DNA, the CDR3 is TGTGCCAGCAGTTTTCTCCAGGGTAACTACGAGCAGTACTTC.

This clonotype has more than one count but fewer than ten. The chain recombines TRBV20-1 with TRBJ2-1; D is possibly TRBD1 or TRBD2 (5 bases each). V was cut by 3 bases and J by 0 bases, with 18 bases left in between. This CDR3 comprises 17 residues. Germline V gene sequence: CDR1 DFQATT, CDR2 SNEGSKA (reference sequence). The CDR3 here is CSARGEVLANSYNEQFF. The CDR3, as DNA: TGCAGTGCTAGGGGGGAAGTTTTAGCGAACTCCTACAATGAGCAGTTCTTC.